This is a list of T cell receptor beta chains from one sample in a study of T cell responses to AZD1222 COVID-19 vaccine. Here immunoSEQ multiplex PCR was the method, and the copy in TCRdb shows in-frame clones only, minus some. The sample includes tens of thousands of clones, about 92% of them seen just once. The specimen was peripheral blood, collected 28 days after the second AZD1222 dose. These receptors originate from an adult who received the AZD1222 COVID-19 vaccine. CDR3s include the opening cysteine and the closing phenylalanine or tryptophan. The D gene is left open where the match is weak. Clone size is shown for a subset of rows, as once, few, many or a class of expanded clone.

cdr3_nt	cdr3_aa	d_call	v_call	clone_size	j_call
TGCGCCAGCAACGGACCTCCTGAGGGTAACTATGGCTACACCTTC	CASNGPPEGNYGYTF	NA	TRBV10-1	NA	TRBJ1-2
TGTGCCAGCTCACCTCTCCCTGGAAACACCATATATTTT	CASSPLPGNTIYF	NA	TRBV18	NA	TRBJ1-3
TGTGCCAGCAGCTTACATCAGGGTAATTCACCCCTCCACTTT	CASSLHQGNSPLHF	NA	TRBV11-2	NA	TRBJ1-6
TGTGCCAGCAGCTTCAATCAGGGGGCCACAGATACGCAGTATTTT	CASSFNQGATDTQYF	TRBD1	TRBV11-2	NA	TRBJ2-3
TGTGCCAGTAGTATGGCAGGGGGCCCGGAGCCCCAGCATTTT	CASSMAGGPEPQHF	TRBD1	TRBV19	NA	TRBJ1-5
TGTGCCAGCAGCGTCCCCGCGGGAGTAGACACCGGGGAGCTGTTTTTT	CASSVPAGVDTGELFF	TRBD2	TRBV9	NA	TRBJ2-2
TGTGCCTGGAGTGCAGACAATGAGCAGTTCTTC	CAWSADNEQFF	NA	TRBV30	NA	TRBJ2-1
TGTGCCAGCAGCCCCTGGGCAGGGGCCTACGAGCAGTACTTC	CASSPWAGAYEQYF	NA	TRBV7-9	NA	TRBJ2-7
TGTGCCAGCAGTTTGGCGTCTAGGAGCTCCTACAATGAGCAGTTCTTC	CASSLASRSSYNEQFF	NA	TRBV28	NA	TRBJ2-1
TGTGCCAGCAGCTTAGAGACGGGACTGGGTTTTCAGGGGACGCAGTATTTT	CASSLETGLGFQGTQYF	NA	TRBV7-8	NA	TRBJ2-3
TGTGCCAGCCAAAGAGACAGCGGTTATGGCTACACCTTC	CASQRDSGYGYTF	NA	TRBV19	NA	TRBJ1-2
TGTGCCACCAGTGCCCGAGGGAGCTACAATGAGCAGTTCTTC	CATSARGSYNEQFF	NA	TRBV24-1	NA	TRBJ2-1
TGTGCCAGCAGCCAAGTCCCAGTGAACACTGAAGCTTTCTTT	CASSQVPVNTEAFF	NA	TRBV3-1/TRBV3-2	NA	TRBJ1-1
TGCAGCGCCCTAGCGGGAGTAGGGTACGAGCAGTACTTC	CSALAGVGYEQYF	TRBD2	TRBV29-1	NA	TRBJ2-7
TGTGCCAGCAGTGGCAGGACAGGGCGCGACTATGGCTACACCTTC	CASSGRTGRDYGYTF	TRBD1	TRBV6-1	NA	TRBJ1-2
TGTGCCAGCAGCCAAGAGCCTAGCGGGAGGGCCGAGGCAGATACGCAGTATTTT	CASSQEPSGRAEADTQYF	TRBD2	TRBV4-2	NA	TRBJ2-3
TGCGCCAGCAGTCCCCCTCAGTTCTTC	CASSPPQFF	NA	TRBV10-1	NA	TRBJ2-1
TGTGCCAGCAGCCAAACAGGGGGGGAGACTGAAGCTTTCTTT	CASSQTGGETEAFF	TRBD1	TRBV3-1/TRBV3-2	NA	TRBJ1-1
TGTGCCAGCAGGGGGACAGACGAAAAACTGTTTTTT	CASRGTDEKLFF	TRBD1	TRBV25-1	NA	TRBJ1-4
TGTGCCAGCAGCGCGGACAGGAATGGTGGCTACACCTTC	CASSADRNGGYTF	TRBD1	TRBV7-2	NA	TRBJ1-2
TGTGCCACCTTACCGGGCCGGGGGCGTACTGAAGCTTTCTTT	CATLPGRGRTEAFF	NA	TRBV24-1	NA	TRBJ1-1
TGCAGCGTTGAAGACCGCAAATCCTACGAGCAGTACTTC	CSVEDRKSYEQYF	NA	TRBV29-1	NA	TRBJ2-7
TGTGCCAGCAGCCAAATCGAGGGGCCCGGATCGGGGCAGTTCTTC	CASSQIEGPGSGQFF	NA	TRBV3-1/TRBV3-2	few	TRBJ2-1
TGTGCCACCAGCAGCAGGGCGGTTCTTAATGAAAAACTGTTTTTT	CATSSRAVLNEKLFF	NA	TRBV15	NA	TRBJ1-4
TGTGCCAGCAGGCTTTCCGGGGACCCGGAGCCCCAGCATTTT	CASRLSGDPEPQHF	NA	TRBV6-5	NA	TRBJ1-5
TGTGCCAGTAGTATTGGTGGACTCGGTTACGAGCAGTACTTC	CASSIGGLGYEQYF	NA	TRBV19	NA	TRBJ2-7
TGTGCCAGCAGGGGACTAGCGGGAGCCGTTGAGCAGTTCTTC	CASRGLAGAVEQFF	TRBD2	TRBV27	NA	TRBJ2-1
TGTGCCAGTATCTTCAAAAGTGGGCTAGCGGGAGACAATGAGCAGTTCTTC	CASIFKSGLAGDNEQFF	TRBD2	TRBV19	NA	TRBJ2-1
TGTGCCAGCAGGACCGGGACAAGCTACGAGCAGTACTTC	CASRTGTSYEQYF	NA	TRBV6-5	NA	TRBJ2-7
TGTGCCAGCAGCCAAGTTGCTGAGCAGTTCTTC	CASSQVAEQFF	NA	TRBV3-1/TRBV3-2	NA	TRBJ2-1
TGCGCCAGCAGCCCCAGGACTAGCGGGAGGGTCGAGCAGTACTTC	CASSPRTSGRVEQYF	TRBD2	TRBV4-3	NA	TRBJ2-7
TGCGCCAGCAGCACAGACAGGGACCTTATCAACGAGCAGTACTTC	CASSTDRDLINEQYF	TRBD1	TRBV4-1	NA	TRBJ2-7
TGCAGTGCTAGTGGGACAGGGAAGGGCACTGAAGCTTTCTTT	CSASGTGKGTEAFF	TRBD1	TRBV20-1	NA	TRBJ1-1